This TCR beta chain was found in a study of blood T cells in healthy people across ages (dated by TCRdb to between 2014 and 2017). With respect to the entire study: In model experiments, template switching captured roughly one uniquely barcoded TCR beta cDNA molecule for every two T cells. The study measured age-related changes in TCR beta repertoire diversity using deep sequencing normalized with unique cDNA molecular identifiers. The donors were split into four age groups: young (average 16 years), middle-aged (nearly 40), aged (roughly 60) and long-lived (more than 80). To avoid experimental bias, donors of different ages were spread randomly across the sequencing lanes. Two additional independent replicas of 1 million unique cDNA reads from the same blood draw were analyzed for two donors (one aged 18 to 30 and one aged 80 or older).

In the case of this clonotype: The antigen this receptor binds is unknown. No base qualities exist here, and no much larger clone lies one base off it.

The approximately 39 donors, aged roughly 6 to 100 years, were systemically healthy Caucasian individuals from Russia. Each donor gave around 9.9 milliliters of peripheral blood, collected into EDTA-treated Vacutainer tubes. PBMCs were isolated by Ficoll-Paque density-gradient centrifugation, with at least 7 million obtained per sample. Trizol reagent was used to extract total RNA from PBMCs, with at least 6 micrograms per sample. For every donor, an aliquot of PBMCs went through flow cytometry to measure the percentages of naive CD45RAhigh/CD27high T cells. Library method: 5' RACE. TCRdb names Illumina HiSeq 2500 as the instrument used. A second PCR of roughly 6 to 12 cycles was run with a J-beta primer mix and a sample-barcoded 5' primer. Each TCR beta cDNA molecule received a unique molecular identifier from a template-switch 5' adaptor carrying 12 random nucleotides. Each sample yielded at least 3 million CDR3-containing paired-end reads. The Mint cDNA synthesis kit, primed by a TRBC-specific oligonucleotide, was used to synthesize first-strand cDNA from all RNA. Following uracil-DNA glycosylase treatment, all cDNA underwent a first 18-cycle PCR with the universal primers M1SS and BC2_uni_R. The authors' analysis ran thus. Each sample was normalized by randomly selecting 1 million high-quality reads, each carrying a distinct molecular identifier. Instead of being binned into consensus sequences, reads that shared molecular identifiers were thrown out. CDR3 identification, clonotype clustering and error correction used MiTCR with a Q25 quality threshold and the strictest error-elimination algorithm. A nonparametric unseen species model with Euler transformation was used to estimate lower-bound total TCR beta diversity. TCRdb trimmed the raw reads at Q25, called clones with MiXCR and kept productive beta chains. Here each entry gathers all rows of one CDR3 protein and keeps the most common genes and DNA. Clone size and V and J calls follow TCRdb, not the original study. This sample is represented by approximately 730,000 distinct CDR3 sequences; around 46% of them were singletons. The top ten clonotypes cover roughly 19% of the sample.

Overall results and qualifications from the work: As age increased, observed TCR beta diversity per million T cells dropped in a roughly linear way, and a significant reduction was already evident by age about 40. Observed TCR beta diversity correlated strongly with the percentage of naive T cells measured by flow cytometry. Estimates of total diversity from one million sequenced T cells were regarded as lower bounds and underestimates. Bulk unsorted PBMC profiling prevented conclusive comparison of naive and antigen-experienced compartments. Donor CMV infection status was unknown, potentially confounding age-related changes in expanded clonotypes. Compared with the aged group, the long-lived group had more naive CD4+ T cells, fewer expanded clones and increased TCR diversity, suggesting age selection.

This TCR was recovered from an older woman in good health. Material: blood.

The nucleotides are TGCAGTGCTAGAGATTTAGGACAGTCCAATGAGCAGTTCTTC. It codes for CSARDLGQSNEQFF. This sequence uses TRBV20-1 and TRBJ2-1, with TRBD1 perhaps the D gene, on 6 matching bases. From the germline V gene (reference sequence), CDR1 is DFQATT and CDR2 is SNEGSKA. The CDR3 sequence holds 14 residues, the cysteine and phenylalanine included. Left in the record is the CDR3 DNA by itself, 42 bases read in frame from the first base. Cut back by 0 bases and 6 bases, the V and J ends lie 12 bases apart.